A selection of T cell receptor beta chains follows, all from one sample in a study of vaccination and CD4 T cells after COVID-19. TCRdb reanalysed the PCR reads using MiXCR and keeps one entry per CDR3 protein. There are approximately 15,000 distinct CDR3 sequences in the sample; 65% to 80% occur only once, and around a sixth lies in the top ten. These TCRs are of unknown antigen specificity. The material sequenced was CD4+ T cells from blood, cultured in vitro. The receptors were gathered from a human donor who had recovered from COVID-19. Both conserved end residues are part of each CDR3. The order of the fields is D gene, clone size, V gene, J gene, CDR3 DNA, CDR3 protein. The D gene is left open where the match is weak. Size is omitted from some rows. Given values are once, few, many or a class for expanded clones.

-	-	TRBV7-2	TRBJ2-5	TGTGCCAGCAGCCGAGAGGGGCGAGGCCAAGAGACCCAGTACTTC	CASSREGRGQETQYF
-	few	TRBV27	TRBJ1-6	TGTGCCAGCACCAACGGGGGGTACTCACCCCTCCACTTT	CASTNGGYSPLHF
-	few	TRBV20-1	TRBJ1-2	TGCAGTGCTAGTCCACAGGACAGAGGCTACACCTTC	CSASPQDRGYTF
TRBD1	-	TRBV27	TRBJ2-7	TGTGCCAGCAGTTTCCCTCGCCCGGGACAGGGGTACGAGCAGTACTTC	CASSFPRPGQGYEQYF
TRBD2	-	TRBV6-2/TRBV6-3	TRBJ2-5	TGTGCCAGCAGGGCTAGCGGAGAGACCCAGTACTTC	CASRASGETQYF
-	few	TRBV20-1	TRBJ2-3	TGCAGCTCCGGGGTCGCAGATACGCAGTATTTT	CSSGVADTQYF
-	-	TRBV29-1	TRBJ1-1	TGCAGCGTTTTCACAGGGCTTGCGGGTGCTTTCTTT	CSVFTGLAGAFF
-	few	TRBV6-1	TRBJ1-5	TGTGCCGGCAGTACGGGCCCCGACAGGCACCCTCAGCCCCAGCATTTT	CAGSTGPDRHPQPQHF
TRBD1	-	TRBV20-1	TRBJ1-4	TGCAGCGGGGCCACGACAGGGGGCCGTGAAAAACTGTTTTTT	CSGATTGGREKLFF
-	-	TRBV7-9	TRBJ1-1	TGTGCCAGCAGCTCCCGTCTCCGGGGAGCGACCGTTTATGAAGCTTTCTTT	CASSSRLRGATVYEAFF
-	-	TRBV7-2	TRBJ2-1	TGTGCCAGCAGCCCCCGACAGACCTACAATGAGCAGTTCTTC	CASSPRQTYNEQFF
-	-	TRBV28	TRBJ2-7	TGTGCCAGCAACGGGGCAGGGGTGCCCTACGAGCAGTACTTC	CASNGAGVPYEQYF
-	few	TRBV10-3	TRBJ2-4	TGTGCCATCAGTGAGTCCGGGACCGGCTCCATTCAGTACTTC	CAISESGTGSIQYF
-	once	TRBV28	TRBJ1-1	TGTGCCCTTCAACGCGGGGGCCCACCGAACACTGAAGCTTTCTTT	CALQRGGPPNTEAFF
-	-	TRBV20-1	TRBJ1-3	TGCAGTGCTAGAGGGCGCGAGGGTTTACGAGGAAACACCATATATTTT	CSARGREGLRGNTIYF
TRBD1	-	TRBV7-2	TRBJ2-5	TGTGCCAGCAGACCTCGGACAGGGGTAGAGACCCAGTACTTC	CASRPRTGVETQYF
-	-	TRBV24-1	TRBJ2-2	TGTGCCACCAGTGATTTGTATGGGCGAGGCCGCAACACCGGGGAGCTGTTTTTT	CATSDLYGRGRNTGELFF
-	-	TRBV19	TRBJ1-2	TGTGCCAGTAGTATAGGTGTCACAAAGGGCTATGGCTACACCTTC	CASSIGVTKGYGYTF
-	-	TRBV20-1	TRBJ1-1	TGCAGTCCCGGGCCCGCGGCCGAAGCTTTCTTT	CSPGPAAEAFF
-	-	TRBV20-1	TRBJ2-5	TGCAGTGCTCCGACAGGTCTGGAGACCCAGTACTTC	CSAPTGLETQYF
-	-	TRBV7-3	TRBJ1-1	TGTGCCAGCAGCTTATTCGAAGGGGTCACTGAAGCTTTCTTT	CASSLFEGVTEAFF
-	-	TRBV27	TRBJ1-1	TGTGCCAGCAGGCTGCCGGGCCGGGCGAACACTGAAGCTTTCTTT	CASRLPGRANTEAFF
TRBD2	once	TRBV27	TRBJ2-7	TGTGCCAGCAGGCCCCGGGGGGCCTACGAGCAGTACTTC	CASRPRGAYEQYF
-	-	TRBV27	TRBJ1-1	TGTGCCAGCAGTTTTCGGACCCCAACGAAGGGCACTGAAGCTTTCTTT	CASSFRTPTKGTEAFF
TRBD1	-	TRBV6-5	TRBJ2-5	TGTGCCAGCAGTTACGAGACAGGGGGGACCCAGTACTTC	CASSYETGGTQYF
TRBD2	-	TRBV6-4	TRBJ2-3	TGTGCCAGCAGTATAGCGGGAGAGACAGATACGCAGTATTTT	CASSIAGETDTQYF
-	-	TRBV28	TRBJ1-5	TGTGCCAGCAGAAACCTAGACAGGTTCCCTTATAGCAATCAGCCCCAGCATTTT	CASRNLDRFPYSNQPQHF
-	-	TRBV27	TRBJ1-2	TGTGCCAGCAGTTCTCAGGGATACTATGGCTACACCTTC	CASSSQGYYGYTF
-	few	TRBV6-1	TRBJ2-2	TGTGCCATCGGCGGAGGTCCCCACACCGGGGAGCTGTTTTTT	CAIGGGPHTGELFF
TRBD2	few	TRBV6-1	TRBJ2-3	TGTGCCAGCAGTGAATGGGGCGGGAGGGCGGATGGCACAGATACGCAGTATTTT	CASSEWGGRADGTDTQYF
-	-	TRBV10-2	TRBJ1-5	TGCGCCAGCACTAGCTTGAGCAATCAGCCCCAGCATTTT	CASTSLSNQPQHF
-	-	TRBV7-8	TRBJ1-6	TGTGCCAGCAGCTTTCCGGGAAGGTCACCCCTCCACTTT	CASSFPGRSPLHF
-	once	TRBV19	TRBJ2-1	TGTGCCAGTAGGTTGGCAGGGAGGAATGAGCAGTTCTTC	CASRLAGRNEQFF
-	-	TRBV19	TRBJ1-5	TGTGCCAGTAGTCCTGACAGTTCCAATCAGCCCCAGCATTTT	CASSPDSSNQPQHF
-	few	TRBV11-2	TRBJ1-5	TGTGCCAGCAGCTCCGGACGGCTCAATCAGCCCCAGCATTTT	CASSSGRLNQPQHF
-	-	TRBV30	TRBJ1-3	TGTGCCTGGAGTACGGTGGGCACCATATATTTT	CAWSTVGTIYF